The sequence of this T cell receptor (beta chain) was determined in a study of T cell changes during pregnancy in multiple sclerosis. Clones were read by immunoSEQ multiplex PCR, and TCRdb kept only the in-frame ones, dropping some. The sample has 40,000 to 45,000 clones, around 92% seen once; the top ten hold around 1.3%. Germline CDR1 reads SGHAT; CDR2 reads FQNNGV. V lost 0 bases, J lost 7 bases, and 6 bases stayed unmatched. The CDR3 extends over 16 amino acids. V and J are TRBV11-2 and TRBJ2-7; TRBD2 agrees at 13 bases. The sequence came from a female donor with multiple sclerosis, enrolled in a pregnancy study. The sample taken for sequencing was peripheral blood. The CDR3, as DNA: TGTGCCAGCAGCTTAGAGATTGGGGGACTAGCGGGAGAGCAGTACTTC. Translating it yields CASSLEIGGLAGEQYF.